Listed here is a single TCR beta chain. Its matching antigen is unknown. The data were obtained in a study of cytomegalovirus exposure and HLA in healthy donors. This PCR relied on a set of 60 Vbeta primers and 13 Jbeta primers. Some clones are missing from TCRdb's copy, which holds only in-frame ones; the method was immunoSEQ multiplex PCR. The record lists 55,000 to 85,000 clones, of which the ten most abundant hold roughly 2.6%. Trimming removed 5 bases at V and 3 bases at J, with 13 bases between. Per germline, CDR1 SGHVS and CDR2 FQNEAQ. This CDR3 has 14 residues. Study results and limitations: Later findings reportedly placed an Asian-associated ancestry cluster below the roughly 660-donor mean for N-insertions.

The chain couples TRBV7-8 to TRBJ1-1; D is ambiguous. The sample consisted of PBMCs. The clonotype originates from a female donor in good health and CMV-seropositive. The CDR3 DNA follows: TGTGCCAGCAGCCTCCCGGGTAGCGACACTGAAGCTTTCTTT. Its translation: CASSLPGSDTEAFF.